Listed here is a single TCR beta chain. The antigen remains undetermined. This sample stems from a study of T cell responses to AZD1222 COVID-19 vaccine. Study-level results: Spike-specific TCR depth and breadth grew after two AZD1222 doses. Clonal diversity may have been underestimated in mostly white British donors. Scientists sampled the repertoires only once the peak T cell response had passed.

Clones were sequenced by immunoSEQ multiplex PCR, and TCRdb holds only the in-frame ones, with some missing. Of 60,000 to 85,000 clones listed, 85% are singletons. The origin of this receptor is an adult in good health. The source material was peripheral blood, sampled on day 0 of AZD1222 vaccination.

The CDR3 spells CASTPGTGRAFF. Written as DNA, the CDR3 is TGTGCCAGTACCCCGGGGACGGGGAGGGCTTTCTTT. The chain employs TRBV19 and TRBJ1-1; D is possibly TRBD1 (5 bases). This CDR3 is 12 amino acids long. Trimming took 7 bases from V and 11 from J, leaving 17 bases between them. CDR1 is LNHDA and CDR2 is SQIVND in the germline V gene (reference sequence).